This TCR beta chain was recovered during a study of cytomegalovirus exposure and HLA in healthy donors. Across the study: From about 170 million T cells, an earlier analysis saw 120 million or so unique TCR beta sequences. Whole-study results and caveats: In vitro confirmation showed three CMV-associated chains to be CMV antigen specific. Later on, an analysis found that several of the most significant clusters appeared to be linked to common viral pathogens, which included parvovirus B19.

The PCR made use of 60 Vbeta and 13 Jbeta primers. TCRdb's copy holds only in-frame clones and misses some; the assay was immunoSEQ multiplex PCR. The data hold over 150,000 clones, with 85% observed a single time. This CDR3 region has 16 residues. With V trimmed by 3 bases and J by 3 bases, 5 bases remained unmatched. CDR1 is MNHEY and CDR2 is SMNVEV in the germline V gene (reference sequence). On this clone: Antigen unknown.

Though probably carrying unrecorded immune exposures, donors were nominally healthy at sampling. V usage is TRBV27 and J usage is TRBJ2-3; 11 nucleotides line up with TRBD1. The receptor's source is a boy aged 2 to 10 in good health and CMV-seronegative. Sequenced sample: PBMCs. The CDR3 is CASSLPGTGGTDTQYF. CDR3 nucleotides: TGTGCCAGCAGTTTGCCCGGGACAGGGGGGACAGATACGCAGTATTTT.